These T cell receptor beta chains were read from a single sample in a study of blood T cell repertoires in COVID-19. Only in-frame clones appear in the TCRdb table, and some are missing; sequencing was by immunoSEQ multiplex PCR. The sample lists approximately 300,000 clones, 85% occurring once. Sample: PBMCs or T cells enriched from blood (not recorded which). These receptor sequences come from a woman in her twenties or thirties who had been exposed to COVID-19. Each CDR3 is given without its conserved first and last residue. The D gene is left open where the match is weak. Size tells how often a clone was seen (once, few, many) or the class of an expanded clone, and some rows leave it out.

>TRBV9|13|TRBD2|once|TRBJ2-5
ASSPEGTREETQY
>TRBV18|12|NA|once|TRBJ2-5
ASSPPGDRETQY
>TRBV9|14|NA|NA|TRBJ1-2
ASSLHLGGLSDGYT
>TRBV5-4|14|TRBD2|NA|TRBJ2-1
ASSPSGTSSYNEQF
>TRBV9|13|TRBD1|once|TRBJ1-3
ASSGQGMAGNTIY
>TRBV28|14|NA|NA|TRBJ2-3
ASSFFEGMGTDTQY
>TRBV4-3|15|TRBD1|NA|TRBJ2-1
ASSQVWGQYFYNEQF
>TRBV11-2|11|NA|NA|TRBJ2-2
ASSWKGTGELF
>TRBV2|13|NA|once|TRBJ1-1
ASSEARGAVTEAF
>TRBV6-2/TRBV6-3|10|TRBD1|NA|TRBJ1-1
ASSRQGTEAF
>TRBV5-5|17|TRBD1|NA|TRBJ2-1
ASSFYWDRGPARYNEQF
>TRBV18|14|NA|NA|TRBJ2-2
ASSQYAGVETGELF